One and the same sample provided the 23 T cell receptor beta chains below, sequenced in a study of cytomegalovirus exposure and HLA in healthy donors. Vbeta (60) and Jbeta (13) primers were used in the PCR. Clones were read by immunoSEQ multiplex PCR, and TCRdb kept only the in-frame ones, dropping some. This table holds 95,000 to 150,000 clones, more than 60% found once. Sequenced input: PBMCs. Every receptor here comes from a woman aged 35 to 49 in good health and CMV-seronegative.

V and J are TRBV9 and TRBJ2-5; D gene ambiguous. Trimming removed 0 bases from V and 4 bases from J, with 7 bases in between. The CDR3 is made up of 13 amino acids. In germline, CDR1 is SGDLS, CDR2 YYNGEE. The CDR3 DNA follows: TGTGCCAGCAGCGTAGCTACGGGAGAGACCCAGTACTTC. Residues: CASSVATGETQYF. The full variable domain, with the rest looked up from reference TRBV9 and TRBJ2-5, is DSGVTQTPKHLITATGQRVTLRCSPRSGDLSVYWYQQSLDQGLQFLIQYYNGEERAKGNILERFSAQQFPDLHSELNLSSLELGDSALYFCASSVATGETQYFGPGTRLLVL.

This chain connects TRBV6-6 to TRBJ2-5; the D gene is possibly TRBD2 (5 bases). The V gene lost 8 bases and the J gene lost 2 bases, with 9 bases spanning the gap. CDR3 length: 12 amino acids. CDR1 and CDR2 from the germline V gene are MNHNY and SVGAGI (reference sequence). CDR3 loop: CASSRGQETQYF. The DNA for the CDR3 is TGTGCCAGCTCCCGGGGTCAAGAGACCCAGTACTTC.

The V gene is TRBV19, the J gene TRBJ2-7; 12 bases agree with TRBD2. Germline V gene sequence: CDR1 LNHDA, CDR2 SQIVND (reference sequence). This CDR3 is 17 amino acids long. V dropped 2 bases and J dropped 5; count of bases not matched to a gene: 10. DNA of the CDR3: TGTGCCAGTAGTATATACGATCTAGCGGGAGGGCAGAACGAGCAGTACTTC. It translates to CASSIYDLAGGQNEQYF.

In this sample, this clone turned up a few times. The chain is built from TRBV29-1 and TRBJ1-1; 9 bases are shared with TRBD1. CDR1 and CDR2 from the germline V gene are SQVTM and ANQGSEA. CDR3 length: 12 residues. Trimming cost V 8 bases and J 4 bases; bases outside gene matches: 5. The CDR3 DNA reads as TGCAGCACACTGACAGGGGGCACTGAAGCTTTCTTT. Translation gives CSTLTGGTEAFF.

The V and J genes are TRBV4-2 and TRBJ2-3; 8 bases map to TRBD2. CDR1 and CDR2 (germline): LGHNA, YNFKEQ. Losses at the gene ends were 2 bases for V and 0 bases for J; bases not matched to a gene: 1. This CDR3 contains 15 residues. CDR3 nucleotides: TGTGCCAGCAGCCAAACTAGCGGTAGCACAGATACGCAGTATTTT. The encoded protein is CASSQTSGSTDTQYF.

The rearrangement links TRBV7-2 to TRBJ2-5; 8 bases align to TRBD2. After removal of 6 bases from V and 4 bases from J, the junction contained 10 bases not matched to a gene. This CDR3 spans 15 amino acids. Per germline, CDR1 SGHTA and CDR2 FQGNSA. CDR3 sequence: CASRITGLAGETQYF. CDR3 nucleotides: TGTGCCAGCAGGATTACAGGGCTAGCGGGAGAGACCCAGTACTTC.

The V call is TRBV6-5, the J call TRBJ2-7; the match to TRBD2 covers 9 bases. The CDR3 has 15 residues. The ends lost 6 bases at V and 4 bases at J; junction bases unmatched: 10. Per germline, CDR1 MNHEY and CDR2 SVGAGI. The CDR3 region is CASSRRAGGGYEQYF. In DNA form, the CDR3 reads TGTGCCAGCAGCCGTCGTGCGGGAGGGGGATACGAGCAGTACTTC.

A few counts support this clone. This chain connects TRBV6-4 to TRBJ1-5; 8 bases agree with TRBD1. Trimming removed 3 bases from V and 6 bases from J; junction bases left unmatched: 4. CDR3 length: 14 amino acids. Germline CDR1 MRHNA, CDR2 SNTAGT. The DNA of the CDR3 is TGTGCCAGCAGTGAATCAGGGGGCGGTCAGCCCCAGCATTTT. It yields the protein CASSESGGGQPQHF.

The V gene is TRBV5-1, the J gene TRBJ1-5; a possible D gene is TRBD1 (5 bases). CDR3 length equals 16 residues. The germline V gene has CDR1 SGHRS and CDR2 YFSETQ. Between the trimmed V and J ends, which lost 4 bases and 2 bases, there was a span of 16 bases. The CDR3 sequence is CASSAPGAGRNQPQHF. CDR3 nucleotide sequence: TGCGCCAGCAGCGCTCCGGGTGCAGGGCGCAATCAGCCCCAGCATTTT. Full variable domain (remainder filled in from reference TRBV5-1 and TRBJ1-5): KAGVTQTPRYLIKTRGQQVTLSCSPISGHRSVSWYQQTPGQGLQFLFEYFSETQRNKGNFPGRFSGRQFSNSRSEMNVSTLELGDSALYLCASSAPGAGRNQPQHFGDGTRLSIL.

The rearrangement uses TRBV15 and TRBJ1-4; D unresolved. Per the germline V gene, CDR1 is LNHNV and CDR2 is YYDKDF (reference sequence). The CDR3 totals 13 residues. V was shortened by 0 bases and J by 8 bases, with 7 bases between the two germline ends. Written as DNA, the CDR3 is TGTGCCACCAGCAGAGATCGGTGGGAAAAACTGTTTTTT. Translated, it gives CATSRDRWEKLFF.

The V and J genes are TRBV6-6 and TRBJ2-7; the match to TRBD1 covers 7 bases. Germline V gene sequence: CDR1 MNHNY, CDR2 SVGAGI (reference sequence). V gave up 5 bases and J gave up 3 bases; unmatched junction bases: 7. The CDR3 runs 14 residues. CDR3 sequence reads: CASSPRDRLYEQYF. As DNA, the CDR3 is TGTGCCAGCAGTCCCCGGGACAGACTCTACGAGCAGTACTTC.

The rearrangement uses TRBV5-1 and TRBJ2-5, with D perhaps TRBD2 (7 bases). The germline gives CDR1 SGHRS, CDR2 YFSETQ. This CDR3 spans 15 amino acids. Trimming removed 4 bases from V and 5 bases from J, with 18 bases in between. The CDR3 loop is CASSPVPGGAETQYF. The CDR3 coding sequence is TGCGCCAGCAGCCCGGTGCCTGGGGGGGCGGAGACCCAGTACTTC.

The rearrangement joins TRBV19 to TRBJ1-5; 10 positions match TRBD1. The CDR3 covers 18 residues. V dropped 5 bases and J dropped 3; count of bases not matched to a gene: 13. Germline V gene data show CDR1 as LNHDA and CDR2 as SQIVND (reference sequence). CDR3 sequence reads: CASSPPPGQGRFNQPQHF. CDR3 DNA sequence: TGTGCCAGTAGTCCCCCACCGGGACAGGGGCGTTTCAATCAGCCCCAGCATTTT.

This CDR3 reads CASSATTRYRPYTQYF. The CDR3 bases are TGTGCCAGCAGCGCAACGACACGGTACCGCCCGTATACGCAGTATTTT. V gene TRBV7-2 combines with J gene TRBJ2-3; D is ambiguous. The CDR3 runs to 16 residues. Trimming took 5 bases from V and 7 from J, leaving 22 bases between them. In germline, CDR1 is SGHTA, CDR2 FQGNSA.

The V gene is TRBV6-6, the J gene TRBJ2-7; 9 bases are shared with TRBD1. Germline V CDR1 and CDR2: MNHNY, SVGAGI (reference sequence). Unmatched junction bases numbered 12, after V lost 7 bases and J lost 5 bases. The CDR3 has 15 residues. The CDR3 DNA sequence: TGTGCCAGCAATACCCCCGGGACAGGGTCCCACGAGCAGTACTTC. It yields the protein CASNTPGTGSHEQYF.

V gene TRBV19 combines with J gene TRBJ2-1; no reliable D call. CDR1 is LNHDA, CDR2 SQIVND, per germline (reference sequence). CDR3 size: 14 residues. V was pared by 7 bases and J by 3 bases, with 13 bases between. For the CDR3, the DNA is TGTGCCAGTAAAGTACAAAAAAGCTACAATGAGCAGTTCTTC. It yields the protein CASKVQKSYNEQFF.

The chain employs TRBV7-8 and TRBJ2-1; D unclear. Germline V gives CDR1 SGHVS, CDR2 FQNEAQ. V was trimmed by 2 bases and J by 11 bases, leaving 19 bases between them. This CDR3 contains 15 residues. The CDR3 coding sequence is TGTGCCAGCAGCTTATCGCGATTTCTACGGAGTCAGCAGTTCTTC. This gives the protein CASSLSRFLRSQQFF.

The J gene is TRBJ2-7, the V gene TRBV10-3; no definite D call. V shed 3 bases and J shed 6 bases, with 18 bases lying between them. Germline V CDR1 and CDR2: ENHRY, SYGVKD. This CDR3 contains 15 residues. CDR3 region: CAISEKAGPISEQYF. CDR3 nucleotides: TGTGCCATCAGTGAAAAAGCAGGCCCAATTTCCGAGCAGTACTTC.

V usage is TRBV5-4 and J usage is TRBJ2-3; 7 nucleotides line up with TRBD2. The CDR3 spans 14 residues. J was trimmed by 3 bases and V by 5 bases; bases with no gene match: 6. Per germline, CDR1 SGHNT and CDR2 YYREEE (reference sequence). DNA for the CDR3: TGTGCCAGCAGACAGCGGGGTGGTACAGATACGCAGTATTTT. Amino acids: CASRQRGGTDTQYF. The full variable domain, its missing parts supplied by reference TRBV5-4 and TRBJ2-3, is ETGVTQSPTHLIKTRGQQVTLRCSSQSGHNTVSWYQQALGQGPQFIFQYYREEENGRGNFPPRFSGLQFPNYSSELNVNALELDDSALYLCASRQRGGTDTQYFGPGTRLTVL.

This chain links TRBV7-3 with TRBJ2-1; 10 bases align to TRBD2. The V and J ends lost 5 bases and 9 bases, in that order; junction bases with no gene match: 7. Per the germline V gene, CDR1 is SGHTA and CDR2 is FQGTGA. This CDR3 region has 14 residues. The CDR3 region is CASSPLAGVTEQFF. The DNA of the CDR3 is TGTGCCAGCAGCCCCCTAGCGGGAGTGACTGAGCAGTTCTTC.

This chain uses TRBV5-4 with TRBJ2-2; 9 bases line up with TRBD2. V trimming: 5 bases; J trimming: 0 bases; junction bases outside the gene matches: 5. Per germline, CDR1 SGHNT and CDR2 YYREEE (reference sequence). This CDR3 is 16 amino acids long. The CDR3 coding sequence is TGTGCCAGCAGGCGGGGCGGGGGGGCGAACACCGGGGAGCTGTTTTTT. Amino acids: CASRRGGGANTGELFF.

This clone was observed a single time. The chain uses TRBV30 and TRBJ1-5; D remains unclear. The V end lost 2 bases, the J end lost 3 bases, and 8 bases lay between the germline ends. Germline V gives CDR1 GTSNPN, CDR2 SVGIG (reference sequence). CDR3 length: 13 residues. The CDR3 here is CAWSTEDNQPQHF. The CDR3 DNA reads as TGTGCCTGGAGTACGGAGGACAATCAGCCCCAGCATTTT.

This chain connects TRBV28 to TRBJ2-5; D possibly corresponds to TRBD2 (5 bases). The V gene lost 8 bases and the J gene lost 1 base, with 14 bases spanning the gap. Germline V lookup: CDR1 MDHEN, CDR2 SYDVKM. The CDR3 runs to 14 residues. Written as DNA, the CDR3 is TGTGCCAGCCGGCCGGGGTGGGCCCAAGAGACCCAGTACTTC. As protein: CASRPGWAQETQYF.